The 17 T cell receptor beta chains listed next were all sequenced from one sample in a study of beta chain features in type 1 diabetes. Their specific antigens are unknown. Every isolated RNA sample was fully reverse transcribed, so sequencing captured expressed TCRB transcripts. Libraries were prepared by immunoSEQ multiplex PCR; TCRdb keeps only in-frame clonotypes and omits some of them. The table lists about 740,000 clones, 13% of them singletons. General observations from the study: Shorter TCRB CDR3s, moderately but significantly so, were found in Type 1 diabetes patients in all four CD4+ subsets.

The specimen was naive CD4+ T cells from blood. Receptors originate from a man between 18 and 35 years old with type 1 diabetes.

This clone was counted only a few times. V usage is TRBV7-9 and J usage is TRBJ1-1, with TRBD1 as a possible D gene (5 bases). The CDR3 is 15 residues long. Germline-derived CDR1 and CDR2 are SEHNR and FQNEAQ (reference sequence). V was pared by 1 base and J by 8 bases, with 17 bases between. The CDR3: CASSLGLREGTEAFF. CDR3 in DNA: TGTGCCAGCAGCTTAGGACTTCGAGAGGGGACCGAAGCTTTCTTT.

The gene calls are TRBV7-9 and TRBJ1-5; D is uncertain. The CDR3 runs to 15 residues. With 5 bases removed from V and 4 bases from J, the gap between germline ends came to 15 bases. Germline lookup yields CDR1 SEHNR and CDR2 FQNEAQ (reference sequence). The CDR3 loop reads CASSPSRTGNQPQHF. The CDR3 nucleotides read TGTGCCAGCAGCCCTTCTCGGACTGGGAATCAGCCCCAGCATTTT.

This clone was seen only a few times. This chain connects TRBV6-1 to TRBJ2-1; 9 bases align to TRBD2. Germline V CDR1 and CDR2: MNHNS, SASEGT. The CDR3 sequence is 15 residues long. Unmatched junction bases numbered 9, after V lost 6 bases and J lost 6 bases. As DNA, the CDR3 is TGTGCCAGCAGGCGAGCGGGGGGCCCTTTCAATGAGCAGTTCTTC. It yields the protein CASRRAGGPFNEQFF.

Worth noting for this clone: The sample carries other DNA sequences with the same CDR3. The genes are TRBV30 and TRBJ1-2; D not resolved. Germline loops: CDR1 GTSNPN, CDR2 SVGIG (reference sequence). V lost 0 bases and J lost 4, with 6 bases in between. The CDR3 contains 12 residues. DNA for the CDR3: TGTGCCTGGAGTGTTCAGAGCTATGGCTACACCTTC. Translated, it gives CAWSVQSYGYTF.

This clone was counted between two and nine times. The chain employs TRBV29-1 and TRBJ1-5; 7 bases fit TRBD1. Germline CDR1 SQVTM, CDR2 ANQGSEA. This CDR3 contains 13 residues. Losses at the gene ends were 7 bases for V and 4 bases for J; bases not matched to a gene: 7. The CDR3 DNA sequence: TGCAGCGCCCTGGAGACAGGGAATCAGCCCCAGCATTTT. Its protein is CSALETGNQPQHF.

This clone was seen only a few times. The genes are TRBV9 and TRBJ2-3, with 11 positions matching TRBD2. The V segment lost 5 bases and the J segment 7 bases; nucleotides outside the gene matches: 6. The CDR3 is made up of 14 amino acids. Germline-derived CDR1 and CDR2 are SGDLS and YYNGEE. Here the CDR3 reads CASRPSGGPNTQYF. CDR3 in DNA: TGTGCCAGCAGGCCTAGCGGGGGGCCGAATACGCAGTATTTT.

The genes are TRBV4-1 and TRBJ2-1; D gene unclear. Germline CDR1 MGHRA, CDR2 YSYEKL. Trimming removed 1 base at V and 3 bases at J, with 7 bases between. The CDR3 runs to 14 residues. Here the CDR3 reads CASSQVRRYNEQFF. The DNA for the CDR3 is TGCGCCAGCAGCCAAGTAAGACGCTACAATGAGCAGTTCTTC.

This clone was counted a few times. The genes are TRBV5-6 and TRBJ1-5; unclear D gene. The CDR3 is 14 residues long. Per germline, CDR1 SGHDT and CDR2 YYEEEE. V was clipped by 0 bases and J by 6 bases, with 10 bases between them. The CDR3 DNA follows: TGTGCCAGCAGCTTGGTGGGTTCCAGTCAGCCCCAGCATTTT. This encodes CASSLVGSSQPQHF.

This clone was found a few times. This chain joins TRBV25-1 and TRBJ1-2, with D possibly being TRBD1 (6 bases). Trimming removed 3 bases from V and 4 bases from J, with 15 bases in between. The germline V gene has CDR1 MGHDK and CDR2 SYGVNS. This CDR3 has 15 residues. Here the CDR3 DNA reads TGTGCCAGCAGTGAGCGATTAGGGGGAGTCTATGGCTACACCTTC. Translation gives CASSERLGGVYGYTF.

This clone was found a few times. The V call is TRBV7-2, the J call TRBJ2-1; 8 nucleotides match TRBD1. The CDR3 has 16 residues. From germline, CDR1 is SGHTA and CDR2 FQGNSA. V shed 2 bases, J shed 8 bases, and the junction held 11 bases outside the gene matches. CDR3 nucleotide sequence: TGTGCCAGCAGCTTAAGTCGACAGGGGAGTGGGTATGAGCAGTTCTTC. It translates to CASSLSRQGSGYEQFF.

Only a few counts were recorded for this clone. The V and J genes are TRBV7-8 and TRBJ1-1, with a tentative D call TRBD1 (6 bases). Germline assignment: CDR1 SGHVS and CDR2 FQNEAQ. V lost 4 bases and J lost 5, with 11 bases in between. CDR3 length equals 13 residues. The CDR3 loop reads CASSSPGETEAFF. The CDR3 DNA sequence: TGTGCCAGCAGCTCACCAGGGGAGACTGAAGCTTTCTTT.

The chain combines TRBV12-2 with TRBJ2-7; the table's D gene call, TRBD1, was not cross checked with the DNA. TRBV12-2 represents a pseudogene. The length of the CDR3 is 15 residues. The CDR3 DNA reads TGTGCAAGTCGACCAGCCGGGGACACTCCCTACGAGCAGTACTTC. It specifies CASRPAGDTPYEQYF.

The rearrangement joins TRBV11-2 to TRBJ2-1; maybe TRBD1 (6 bases). CDR3 length: 12 amino acids. The ends were cut back, 5 bases at V and 9 bases at J, with 11 bases in the middle. Germline V gives CDR1 SGHAT, CDR2 FQNNGV. This CDR3 is CASSPGVGEQFF. DNA for the CDR3: TGTGCCAGCAGCCCAGGGGTTGGTGAGCAGTTCTTC. The full variable domain, rest sourced from reference TRBV11-2 and TRBJ2-1, is EAGVAQSPRYKIIEKRQSVAFWCNPISGHATLYWYQQILGQGPKLLIQFQNNGVVDDSQLPKDRFSAERLKGVDSTLKIQPAKLEDSAVYLCASSPGVGEQFFGPGTRLTVL.

A few counts support this clone. The genes are TRBV28 and TRBJ2-5; the match to TRBD1 covers 9 bases. The germline gives CDR1 MDHEN, CDR2 SYDVKM. With 4 bases clipped from V and 1 base from J, the junction kept 1 base outside the gene matches. The CDR3 sequence is 14 residues long. The CDR3 region is CASSWTGVQETQYF. In DNA, the CDR3 is TGTGCCAGCAGTTGGACAGGGGTCCAAGAGACCCAGTACTTC.

The chain joins TRBV7-9 to TRBJ2-7; D is perhaps TRBD2 (6 bases). Germline V gene data show CDR1 as SEHNR and CDR2 as FQNEAQ (reference sequence). This CDR3 comprises 13 residues. The germline V and J ends were trimmed by 5 bases and 4 bases, with 12 bases remaining between them. The CDR3 sequence is CASSAGRIYEQYF. The CDR3 bases are TGTGCCAGCAGCGCGGGACGGATATACGAGCAGTACTTC.

The CDR3 sequence: CASSYQTGANYGYTF. CDR3 in DNA: TGTGCCAGCAGTTACCAGACAGGGGCGAACTATGGCTACACCTTC. The chain is built from TRBV6-5 and TRBJ1-2; 8 positions agree with TRBD1. The CDR3 totals 15 residues. Germline V gene data show CDR1 as MNHEY and CDR2 as SVGAGI. After removal of 2 bases from V and 2 bases from J, the junction contained 4 bases not matched to a gene.

This CDR3 reads CASSPAGTEAFF. CDR3 coding DNA: TGTGCCAGCTCACCCGCGGGTACTGAAGCTTTCTTT. The chain couples TRBV18 to TRBJ1-1; D not certain. CDR3 length: 12 amino acids. Germline V gene lookup returns CDR1 KGHSH and CDR2 LQKENI. V was shortened by 3 bases and J by 5 bases, with 7 bases between the two germline ends.